The 9 T cell receptor beta chains reported below all come from one sample, sequenced in a study of blood T cell repertoires in COVID-19. This table comes from immunoSEQ multiplex PCR, and its TCRdb copy is limited to in-frame clones, with some not included. The data show about 6,300 clones, approximately 90% seen once. Source material: peripheral blood. The receptors derive from a human donor in a cohort sampled during active COVID-19.

This chain uses TRBV7-9 with TRBJ1-1; 10 bases are shared with TRBD1. CDR3 length equals 18 residues. The trim removed 0 bases at V and 1 base at J, leaving 8 bases unmatched. CDR1 and CDR2 from the germline V gene are SEHNR and FQNEAQ (reference sequence). This CDR3 is CASSLAVGTGAGNTEAFF. The CDR3 DNA reads TGTGCCAGCAGCTTAGCGGTCGGGACAGGGGCGGGGAACACTGAAGCTTTCTTT. Full variable domain (missing parts from reference TRBV7-9 and TRBJ1-1): DTGVSQNPRHKITKRGQNVTFRCDPISEHNRLYWYRQTLGQGPEFLTYFQNEAQLEKSRLLSDRFSAERPKGSFSTLEIQRTEQGDSAMYLCASSLAVGTGAGNTEAFFGQGTRLTVV.

The CDR3 sequence is CTSSQGESRTGVSSYEQYF. CDR3 DNA: TGCACCAGCAGCCAAGGAGAATCGAGGACAGGGGTCAGCTCCTACGAGCAGTACTTC. V usage is TRBV1 and J usage is TRBJ2-7; the table's D gene call, TRBD1, was not cross checked with the DNA. TRBV1 is a documented pseudogene. The length of the CDR3 is 19 residues.

This clone appeared once. CDR3 loop: CASSPTGAQQTYEQYF. The CDR3 DNA sequence: TGTGCCAGCAGTCCCACGGGAGCCCAGCAAACTTACGAGCAGTACTTC. The chain employs TRBV28 and TRBJ2-7; tentatively, D is TRBD2 (6 bases). Germline V gene sequence: CDR1 MDHEN, CDR2 SYDVKM. V dropped 5 bases and J dropped 4 bases, with 21 bases sitting between them. The CDR3 consists of 16 residues.

The J gene is TRBJ2-7, the V gene TRBV5-1; D not certain. With 4 bases removed from V and 4 bases from J, the gap between germline ends came to 9 bases. The CDR3 has 12 amino acids. Germline lookup yields CDR1 SGHRS and CDR2 YFSETQ. CDR3 sequence reads: CASSKVGYEQYF. Written as DNA, the CDR3 is TGCGCCAGCAGCAAGGTCGGGTACGAGCAGTACTTC.

The chain couples TRBV28 to TRBJ2-2; D is possibly TRBD2 (5 bases). From germline, CDR1 is MDHEN and CDR2 SYDVKM. The CDR3 covers 11 residues. V lost 8 bases, J lost 6 bases, and 7 bases lay in between. DNA for the CDR3: TGTGCCAGCTCCGGGGCCGGGGAGCTGTTTTTT. Amino acids: CASSGAGELFF. The whole variable domain, filled in from reference TRBV28 and TRBJ2-2, reads DVKVTQSSRYLVKRTGEKVFLECVQDMDHENMFWYRQDPGLGLRLIYFSYDVKMKEKGDIPEGYSVSREKKERFSLILESASTNQTSMYLCASSGAGELFFGEGSRLTVL.

The V gene is TRBV5-3, the J gene TRBJ2-3; D gene ambiguous. TRBV5-3 is designated an ORF whose function remains uncertain. V was clipped by 1 base and J by 0 bases, with 9 bases between them. The CDR3 runs 15 residues. The CDR3 reads CARSLRGPSTDTQYF. The DNA for the CDR3 is TGTGCCAGAAGCTTGCGAGGTCCTAGCACAGATACGCAGTATTTT.

The gene calls are TRBV5-1 and TRBJ2-3; perhaps TRBD1 as D (6 bases). Germline CDR1 and CDR2: SGHRS and YFSETQ. The CDR3 spans 15 residues. The V gene lost 0 bases and the J gene lost 1 base, with 9 bases spanning the gap. In nucleotides, the CDR3 is TGCGCCAGCAGCTTGGTGGACAGACGCACAGATACGCAGTATTTT. Translating it yields CASSLVDRRTDTQYF. Looking up the rest from reference TRBV5-1 and TRBJ2-3 gives the full variable domain: KAGVTQTPRYLIKTRGQQVTLSCSPISGHRSVSWYQQTPGQGLQFLFEYFSETQRNKGNFPGRFSGRQFSNSRSEMNVSTLELGDSALYLCASSLVDRRTDTQYFGPGTRLTVL.

The gene calls are TRBV19 and TRBJ2-2; possible D gene TRBD2, 6 bases. There are 14 residues in the CDR3. The V and J ends lost 8 bases and 5 bases respectively, with 15 bases between them. The V gene's germline CDR1 is LNHDA and CDR2 SQIVND (reference sequence). As DNA, the CDR3 is TGTGCCAGTTCATGGGGAGGAAAGACCGGGGAGCTGTTTTTT. The encoded protein is CASSWGGKTGELFF.

The chain is built from TRBV19 and TRBJ2-2, with 9 nucleotides matching TRBD2. With V trimmed by 11 bases and J by 9 bases, 13 bases remained unmatched. The CDR3 runs to 14 residues. Germline CDR1 and CDR2: LNHDA and SQIVND (reference sequence). DNA for the CDR3: TGTGCCGCCGGATCAAGCGGGAGGAAGAGGGAGCTGTTTTTT. As protein: CAAGSSGRKRELFF.